This TCR beta chain was obtained from a study of blood T cells in healthy people across ages. This clonotype appeared many times. Using a J-beta primer mix together with a sample-barcoded 5' primer, a second PCR was run for about 6 to 11 cycles. Any given sample supplied a minimum of 3 million CDR3-containing paired-end reads. TCRdb re-analysed the 5' RACE reads in MiXCR, keeping a single row per CDR3 protein. Of hundreds of thousands of distinct CDR3 sequences listed, about 34% are singletons. The CDR3 is 16 amino acids. Trimming took 0 bases from V and 4 from J; bases not matched to a gene: 7. Per germline, CDR1 SGHRS and CDR2 YFSETQ.

The chain links TRBV5-1 to TRBJ2-3, with 8 nucleotides matching TRBD1. This sequence originates from an elderly woman in good health. Sequencing input: blood. This chain's CDR3 is CASSLESAGGPDTQYF. The CDR3 nucleotides read TGCGCCAGCAGCTTGGAATCGGCAGGGGGCCCAGATACGCAGTATTTT.